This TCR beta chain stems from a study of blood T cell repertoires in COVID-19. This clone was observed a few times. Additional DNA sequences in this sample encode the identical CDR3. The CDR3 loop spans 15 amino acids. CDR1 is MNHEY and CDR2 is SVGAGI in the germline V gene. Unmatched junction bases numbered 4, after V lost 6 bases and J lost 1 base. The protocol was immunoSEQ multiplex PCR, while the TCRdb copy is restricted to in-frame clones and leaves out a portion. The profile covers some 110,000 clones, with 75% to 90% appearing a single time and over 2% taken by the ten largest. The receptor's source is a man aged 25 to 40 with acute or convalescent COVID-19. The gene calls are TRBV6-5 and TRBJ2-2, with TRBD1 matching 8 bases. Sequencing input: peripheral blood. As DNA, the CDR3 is TGTGCCAGCAGCCCCGGACAGGGGAACACCGGGGAGCTGTTTTTT. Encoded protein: CASSPGQGNTGELFF.